This TCR beta chain stems from a study of tumor-infiltrating lymphocytes in primary liver carcinoma. CDR1 and CDR2 from the germline V gene are SGDLS and YYNGEE. Between the trimmed V and J ends, which lost 5 bases and 7 bases, there was a span of 22 bases. The CDR3 is made up of 16 amino acids. Co-extracting RNA and DNA was done with 20-30 mg of unsorted bulk tissue as input. No patient had received treatment, and all had chronic HBV infection. Starting from approximately 500 ng of total RNA, TCR beta cDNA was produced with a primer in the constant region. Modified slightly, ARM-PCR produced TCR beta libraries over three nested multiplex PCR rounds. A C-beta reverse primer and TRBV1-TRBV30 forward primers served in each of the first two PCR rounds, at about 10 cycles apiece. TCRdb reprocessed the multiplex PCR reads via MiXCR and lists one record per CDR3 protein. Of 70,000 to 95,000 distinct CDR3 sequences in the sample, roughly 69% are singletons; the top ten hold approximately 30%.

What was sequenced was liver tumor tissue from sampling region 4. Indicated subset: tumor region T4, right-lateral pole. This chain connects TRBV9 to TRBJ2-1, with D possibly being TRBD2 (7 bases). The receptor's source is a man aged 40-50 years with primary liver carcinoma and hepatitis B virus infection. The CDR3 spells CASSPRGATSKNEQFF. The CDR3 coding sequence is TGTGCCAGCAGTCCAAGGGGGGCGACTAGCAAGAATGAGCAGTTCTTC.